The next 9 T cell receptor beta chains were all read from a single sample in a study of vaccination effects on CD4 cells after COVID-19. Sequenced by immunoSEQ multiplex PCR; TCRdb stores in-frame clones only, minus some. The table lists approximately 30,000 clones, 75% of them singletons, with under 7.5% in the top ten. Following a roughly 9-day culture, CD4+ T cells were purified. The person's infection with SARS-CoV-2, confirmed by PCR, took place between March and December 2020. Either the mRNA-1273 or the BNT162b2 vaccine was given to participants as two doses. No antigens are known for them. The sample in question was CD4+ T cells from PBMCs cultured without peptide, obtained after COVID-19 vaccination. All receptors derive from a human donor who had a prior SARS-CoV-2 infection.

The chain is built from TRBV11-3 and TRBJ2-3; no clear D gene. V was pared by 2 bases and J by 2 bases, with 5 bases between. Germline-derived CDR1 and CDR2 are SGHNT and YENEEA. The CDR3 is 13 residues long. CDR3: CASSLLFTDTQYF. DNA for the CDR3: TGTGCCAGCAGCTTACTTTTCACAGATACGCAGTATTTT.

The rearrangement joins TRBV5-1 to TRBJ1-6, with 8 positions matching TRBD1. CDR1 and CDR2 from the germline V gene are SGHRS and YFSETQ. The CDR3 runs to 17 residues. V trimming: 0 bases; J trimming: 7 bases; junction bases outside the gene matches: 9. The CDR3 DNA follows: TGCGCCAGCAGCTTGGGCCCAACACAGGGGGGAAATTCACCCCTCCACTTT. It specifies CASSLGPTQGGNSPLHF.

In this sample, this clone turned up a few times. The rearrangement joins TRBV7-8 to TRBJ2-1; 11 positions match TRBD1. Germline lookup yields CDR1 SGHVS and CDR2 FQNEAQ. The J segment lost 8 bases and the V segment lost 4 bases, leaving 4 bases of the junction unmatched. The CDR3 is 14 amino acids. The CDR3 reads CASSWGDRGDEQFF. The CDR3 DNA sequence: TGTGCCAGCAGCTGGGGGGACAGGGGGGATGAGCAGTTCTTC.

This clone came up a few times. CDR3 residues: CASSSPADTQYF. The DNA for the CDR3 is TGTGCCAGCAGCTCCCCGGCAGATACGCAGTATTTT. The chain carries TRBV9 and TRBJ2-3; unclear D gene. Germline CDR1 reads SGDLS; CDR2 reads YYNGEE. The ends were cut back, 4 bases at V and 4 bases at J, with 7 bases in the middle. The CDR3 is made up of 12 amino acids.

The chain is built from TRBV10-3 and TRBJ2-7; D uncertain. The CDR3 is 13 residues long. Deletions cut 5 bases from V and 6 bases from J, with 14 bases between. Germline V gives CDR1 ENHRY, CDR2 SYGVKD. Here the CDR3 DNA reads TGTGCCATCAGTCCGCCCAGGACGGGCGAGCAGTACTTC. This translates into CAISPPRTGEQYF.

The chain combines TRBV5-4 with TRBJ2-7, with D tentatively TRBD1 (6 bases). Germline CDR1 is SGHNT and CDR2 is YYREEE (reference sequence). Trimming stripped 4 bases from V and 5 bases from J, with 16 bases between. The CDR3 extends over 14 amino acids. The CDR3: CASSPPRGPDEQYF. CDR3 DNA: TGTGCCAGCAGCCCCCCCAGGGGACCGGACGAGCAGTACTTC.

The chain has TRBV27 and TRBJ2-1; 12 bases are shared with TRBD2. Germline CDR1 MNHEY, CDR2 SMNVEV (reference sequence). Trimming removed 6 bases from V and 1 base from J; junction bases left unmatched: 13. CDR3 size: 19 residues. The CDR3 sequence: CASRRLAGAVYASYNEQFF. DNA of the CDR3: TGTGCCAGCAGACGACTAGCGGGAGCAGTCTACGCATCCTACAATGAGCAGTTCTTC.

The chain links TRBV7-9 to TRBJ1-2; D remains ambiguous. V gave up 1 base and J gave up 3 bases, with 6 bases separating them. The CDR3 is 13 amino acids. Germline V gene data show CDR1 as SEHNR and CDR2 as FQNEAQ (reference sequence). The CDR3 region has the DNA TGTGCCAGCAGCTTAGGGTCAGACTATGGCTACACCTTC. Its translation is CASSLGSDYGYTF.

The CDR3 protein is CATSGARTGDGNTEAFF. Written as DNA, the CDR3 is TGTGCCACCAGTGGGGCTCGGACAGGGGACGGAAACACTGAAGCTTTCTTT. This chain uses TRBV24-1 with TRBJ1-1, with 9 bases identical to TRBD1. Trimming cost V 5 bases and J 2 bases; bases outside gene matches: 11. Per germline, CDR1 KGHDR and CDR2 SFDVKD. The length of the CDR3 is 17 residues.